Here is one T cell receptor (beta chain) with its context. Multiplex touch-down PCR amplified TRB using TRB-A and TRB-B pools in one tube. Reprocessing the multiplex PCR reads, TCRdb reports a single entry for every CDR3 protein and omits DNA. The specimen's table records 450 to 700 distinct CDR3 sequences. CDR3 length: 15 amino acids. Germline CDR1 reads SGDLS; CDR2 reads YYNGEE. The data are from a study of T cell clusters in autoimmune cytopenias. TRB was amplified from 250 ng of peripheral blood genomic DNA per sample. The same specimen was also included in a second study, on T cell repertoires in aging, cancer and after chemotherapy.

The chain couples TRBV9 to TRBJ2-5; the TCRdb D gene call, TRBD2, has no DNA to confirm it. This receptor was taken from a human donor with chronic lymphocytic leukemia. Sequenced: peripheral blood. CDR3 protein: CASSITSVPLETQYF.